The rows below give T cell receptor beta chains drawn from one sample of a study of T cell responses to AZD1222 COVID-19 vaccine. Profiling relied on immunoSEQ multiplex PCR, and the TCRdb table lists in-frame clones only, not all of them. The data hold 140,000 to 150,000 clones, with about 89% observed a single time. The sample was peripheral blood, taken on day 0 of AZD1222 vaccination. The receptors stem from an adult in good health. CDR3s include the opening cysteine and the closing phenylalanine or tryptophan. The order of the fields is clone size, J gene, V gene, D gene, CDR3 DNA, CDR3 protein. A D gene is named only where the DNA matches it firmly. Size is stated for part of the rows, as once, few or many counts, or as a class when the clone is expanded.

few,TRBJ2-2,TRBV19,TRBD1,TGTGCCAGCCGGACTGGGACAGGGATCGGGGAGCTGTTTTTT,CASRTGTGIGELFF
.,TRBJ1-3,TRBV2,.,TGTGCCAGCAGTGGCGGCAGCTCTGGAAACACCATATATTTT,CASSGGSSGNTIYF
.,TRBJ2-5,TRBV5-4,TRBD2,TGTGCCAGCAGCTCTCAGGCCGGGGGGGGAGAGACCCAGTACTTC,CASSSQAGGGETQYF
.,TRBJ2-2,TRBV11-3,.,TGTGCCAGCAGCCCCCGGCGGAACACCGGGGAGCTGTTTTTT,CASSPRRNTGELFF
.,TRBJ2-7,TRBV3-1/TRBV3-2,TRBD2,TGTGCCAGCAGCCGAGGACTAGCGGGAGAACCCGAGCAGTACTTC,CASSRGLAGEPEQYF
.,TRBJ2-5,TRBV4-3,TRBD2,TGCGCCAGCAGTCGGACTAGCGGGAGCGAGACCCAGTACTTC,CASSRTSGSETQYF
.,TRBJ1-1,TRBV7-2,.,TGTGCCAGCAGCCCCCGCAGCAGGGCCCTTGAAGCTTTCTTT,CASSPRSRALEAFF
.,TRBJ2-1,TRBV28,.,TGTGCCAGCAGTTTATCGGGGTCATCCTACAATGAGCAGTTCTTC,CASSLSGSSYNEQFF
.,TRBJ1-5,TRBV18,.,TGTGCCAGCTCAAACGGGGTCGGTCAGCCCCAGCATTTT,CASSNGVGQPQHF
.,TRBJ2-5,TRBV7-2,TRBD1,TGTGCCAGCAGCAACCGACAGGGTGGGGAGACCCAGTACTTC,CASSNRQGGETQYF
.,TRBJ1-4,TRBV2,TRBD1,TGTGCCAGCATGGACAGGGGCAGGGCTAATGAAAAACTGTTTTTT,CASMDRGRANEKLFF
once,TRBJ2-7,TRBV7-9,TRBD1,TGTGCCAGCAGTTATTACAGGGGACCCTACGAGCAGTACTTC,CASSYYRGPYEQYF
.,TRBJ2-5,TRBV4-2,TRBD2,TGTGCCAGCAGCCCGGTGAGTAGCGGGTCTCTGGGGACCCAGTACTTC,CASSPVSSGSLGTQYF
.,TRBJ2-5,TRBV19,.,TGTGCCAGTACCGACGCCGGGGCACAAGAGACCCAGTACTTC,CASTDAGAQETQYF
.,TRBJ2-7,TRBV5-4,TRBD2,TGTGCCAGCAGCGGGACTAGCAGCCACGAGCAGTACTTC,CASSGTSSHEQYF
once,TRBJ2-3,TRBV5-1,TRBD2,TGCGCCAGCAGCCGGGGGAGCGGGAGGGCCCCAGATACGCAGTATTTT,CASSRGSGRAPDTQYF
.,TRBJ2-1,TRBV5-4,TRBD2,TGTGCCAGCAGTCTAGCGGGAGACTACAATGAGCAGTTCTTC,CASSLAGDYNEQFF
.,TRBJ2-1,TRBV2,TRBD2,TGTGCCAGCAGCAGGACTAGATTCGATGAGCAGTTCTTC,CASSRTRFDEQFF
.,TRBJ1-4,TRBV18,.,TGTGCCAGCTCACCAAGTACAGGAAGGAAAAAACTGTTTTTT,CASSPSTGRKKLFF
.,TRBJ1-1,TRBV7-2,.,TGTGCCAGCAGCTCTTACAGGGTAGGCACTGAAGCTTTCTTT,CASSSYRVGTEAFF
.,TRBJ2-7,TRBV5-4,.,TGTGCCAGCAGCACCCGGGACTCGCCCTACGAGCAGTACTTC,CASSTRDSPYEQYF
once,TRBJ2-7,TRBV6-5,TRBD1,TGTGCCAGCAGGAGGGGACAGGGAAGCTCCTACGAGCAGTACTTC,CASRRGQGSSYEQYF
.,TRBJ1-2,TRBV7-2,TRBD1,TGTGCCAGCAGCTTTGGGACAGGGGGACGTGGCTACACCTTC,CASSFGTGGRGYTF
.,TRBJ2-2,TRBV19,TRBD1,TGTGCCAGTAGTGGACAGGGGCACGGGGAGCTGTTTTTT,CASSGQGHGELFF
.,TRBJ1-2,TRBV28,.,TGTGCCAGCGTAACGGTCAGGGGAAACTATGGCTACACCTTC,CASVTVRGNYGYTF
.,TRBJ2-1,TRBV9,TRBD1,TGTGCCAGCAGCGCGAGGACAGGGACTTACAATGAGCAGTTCTTC,CASSARTGTYNEQFF
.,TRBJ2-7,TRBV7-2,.,TGTGCCAGCAGATCGAGCGGGCATAGCTCCTACGAGCAGTACTTC,CASRSSGHSSYEQYF
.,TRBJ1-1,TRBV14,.,TGTGCCAGCAGCCAGGGATGGGGCAGGGGAGCTGAAGCTTTCTTT,CASSQGWGRGAEAFF
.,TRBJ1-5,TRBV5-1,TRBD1,TGCGCCAGCAGCTTGGCCGGGACAGGGGAACAGCCCCAGCATTTT,CASSLAGTGEQPQHF
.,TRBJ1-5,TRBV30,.,TGTGCCTGGAGTGTACGGAACAATCAGCCCCAGCATTTT,CAWSVRNNQPQHF
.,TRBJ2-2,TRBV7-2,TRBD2,TGTGCCAGCAGCCCTGGGACTATAAACACCGGGGAGCTGTTTTTT,CASSPGTINTGELFF
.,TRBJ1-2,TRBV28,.,TGTGCCAGCAGTTTAAATCCCTATGGCTACACCTTC,CASSLNPYGYTF
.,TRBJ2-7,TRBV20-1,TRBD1,TGCAGTTCCCGGGACAGCTACGAGCAGTACTTC,CSSRDSYEQYF
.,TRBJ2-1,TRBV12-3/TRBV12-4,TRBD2,TGTGCCAGCAGCCCCGGGGGGGAGTCATTCTTC,CASSPGGESFF
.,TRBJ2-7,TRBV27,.,TGTGCCAGCAGCCCTAACTACGAGCAGTACTTC,CASSPNYEQYF
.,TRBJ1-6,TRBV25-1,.,TGTGCCAGCAGTGAATGGGCAGCGTCAAATTCACCCCTCCACTTT,CASSEWAASNSPLHF
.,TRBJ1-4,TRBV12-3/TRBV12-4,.,TGTGCCAGCAGTTTGCTAGGGGCTGAAAAACTGTTTTTT,CASSLLGAEKLFF
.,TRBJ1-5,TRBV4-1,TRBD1,TGCGCCAGCAGCTCAACAGGGGGCAATCAGCCCCAGCATTTT,CASSSTGGNQPQHF
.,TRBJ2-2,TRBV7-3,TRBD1,TGTGCCAGCAGGAAGGGACAGGGGAACACCGGGGAGCTGTTTTTT,CASRKGQGNTGELFF
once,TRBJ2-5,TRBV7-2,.,TGTGCCAGCAGCTCAGCTAGGGTAGGGCCCCAAGAGACCCAGTACTTC,CASSSARVGPQETQYF